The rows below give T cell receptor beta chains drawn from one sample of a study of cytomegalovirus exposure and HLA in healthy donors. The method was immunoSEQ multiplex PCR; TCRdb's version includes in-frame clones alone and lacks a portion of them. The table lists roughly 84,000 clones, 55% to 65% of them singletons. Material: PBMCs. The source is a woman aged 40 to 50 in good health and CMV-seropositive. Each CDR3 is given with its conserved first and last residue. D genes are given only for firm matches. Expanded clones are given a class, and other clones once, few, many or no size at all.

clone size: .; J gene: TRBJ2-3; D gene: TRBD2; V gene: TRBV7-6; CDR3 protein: CASSLSLAGAPSSTDTQYF; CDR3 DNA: TGTGCCAGCAGCTTAAGCCTAGCGGGAGCCCCGAGCAGCACAGATACGCAGTATTTT
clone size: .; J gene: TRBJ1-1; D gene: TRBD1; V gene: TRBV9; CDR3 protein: CASSPWDRGRGAEAFF; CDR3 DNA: TGTGCCAGCAGCCCCTGGGACAGGGGGCGCGGAGCGGAAGCTTTCTTT
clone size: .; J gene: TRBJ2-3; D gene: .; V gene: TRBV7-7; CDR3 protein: CASSTGSDTQYF; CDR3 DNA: TGTGCCAGCAGCACAGGGTCAGATACGCAGTATTTT
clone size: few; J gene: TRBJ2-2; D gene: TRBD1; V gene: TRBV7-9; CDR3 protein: CASRIGTANTGELFF; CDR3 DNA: TGTGCCAGCAGGATCGGGACAGCGAACACCGGGGAGCTGTTTTTT
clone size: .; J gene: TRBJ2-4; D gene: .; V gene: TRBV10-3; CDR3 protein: CAISGGGPGDIQYF; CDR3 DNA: TGTGCCATCAGTGGGGGGGGGCCAGGAGACATTCAGTACTTC
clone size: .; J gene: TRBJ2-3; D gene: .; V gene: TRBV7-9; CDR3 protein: CASNPNTDTQYF; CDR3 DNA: TGTGCCAGCAACCCTAATACAGATACGCAGTATTTT
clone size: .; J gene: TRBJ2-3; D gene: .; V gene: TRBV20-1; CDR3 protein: CSAKRADTQYF; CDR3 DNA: TGCAGTGCTAAACGGGCAGATACGCAGTATTTT
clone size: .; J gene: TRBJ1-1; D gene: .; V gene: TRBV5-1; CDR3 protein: CASSLWQVNTETFF; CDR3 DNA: TGCGCCAGCAGCTTGTGGCAGGTGAACACTGAAACTTTCTTT
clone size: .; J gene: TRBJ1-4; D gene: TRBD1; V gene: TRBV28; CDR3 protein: CASSPGQESGNEKLFF; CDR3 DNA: TGTGCCAGCAGTCCGGGACAGGAGTCGGGAAATGAAAAACTGTTTTTT
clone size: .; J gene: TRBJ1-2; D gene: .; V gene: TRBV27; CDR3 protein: CASSQGLGSYTF; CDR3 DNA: TGTGCCAGCAGCCAGGGCCTTGGGAGCTACACCTTC
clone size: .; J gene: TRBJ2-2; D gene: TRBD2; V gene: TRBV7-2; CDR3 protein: CASSLGLAGSGELFF; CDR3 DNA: TGTGCCAGCAGCTTGGGACTAGCGGGATCCGGGGAGCTGTTTTTT
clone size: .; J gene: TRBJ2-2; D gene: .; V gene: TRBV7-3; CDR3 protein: CASSFNRDTGELFF; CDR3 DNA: TGTGCCAGCAGCTTTAATAGAGACACCGGGGAGCTGTTTTTT
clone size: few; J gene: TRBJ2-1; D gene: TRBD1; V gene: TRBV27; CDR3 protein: CASRTSDRGQRDEQFF; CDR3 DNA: TGTGCCAGCAGAACAAGTGACAGGGGACAACGGGATGAGCAGTTCTTC
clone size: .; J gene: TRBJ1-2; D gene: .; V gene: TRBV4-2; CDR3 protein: CASSQDQGSGYTF; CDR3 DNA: TGTGCCAGCAGCCAAGATCAGGGTTCGGGCTACACCTTC
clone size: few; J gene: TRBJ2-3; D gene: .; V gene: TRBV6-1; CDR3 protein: CASSEEGRADTQYF; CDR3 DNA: TGTGCCAGCAGTGAAGAGGGCAGGGCAGATACGCAGTATTTT
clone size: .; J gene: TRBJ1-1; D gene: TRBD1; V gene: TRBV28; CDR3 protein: CASSLTTGANTEAFF; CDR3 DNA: TGTGCCAGCAGTTTGACAACAGGGGCGAACACTGAAGCTTTCTTT
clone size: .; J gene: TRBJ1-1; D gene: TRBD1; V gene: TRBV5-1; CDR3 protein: CASRSGAGGMNTKAFF; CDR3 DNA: TGCGCCAGCAGGTCCGGGGCAGGGGGGATGAACACTAAAGCTTTCTTT
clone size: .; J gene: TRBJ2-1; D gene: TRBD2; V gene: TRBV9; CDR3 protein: CASSRTSGTYNEQFF; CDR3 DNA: TGTGCCAGCAGCAGGACTAGCGGGACCTACAATGAGCAGTTCTTC
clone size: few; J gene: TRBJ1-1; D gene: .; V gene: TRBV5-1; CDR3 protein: CASNLATSRGTEAFF; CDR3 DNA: TGCGCCAGTAACCTCGCGACCTCCCGGGGCACTGAAGCTTTCTTT
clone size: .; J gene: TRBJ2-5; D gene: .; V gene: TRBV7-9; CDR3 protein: CASSTNREPQETQYF; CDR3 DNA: TGTGCCAGCAGCACAAACCGGGAGCCCCAAGAGACCCAGTACTTC
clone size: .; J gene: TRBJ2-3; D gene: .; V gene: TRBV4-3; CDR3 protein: CASSHSVTDTQYF; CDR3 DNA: TGCGCCAGCAGCCATTCCGTCACAGATACGCAGTATTTT
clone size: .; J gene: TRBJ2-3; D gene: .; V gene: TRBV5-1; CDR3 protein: CASSLNTDTQYF; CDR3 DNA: TGCGCCAGCAGCCTAAACACAGATACGCAGTATTTT